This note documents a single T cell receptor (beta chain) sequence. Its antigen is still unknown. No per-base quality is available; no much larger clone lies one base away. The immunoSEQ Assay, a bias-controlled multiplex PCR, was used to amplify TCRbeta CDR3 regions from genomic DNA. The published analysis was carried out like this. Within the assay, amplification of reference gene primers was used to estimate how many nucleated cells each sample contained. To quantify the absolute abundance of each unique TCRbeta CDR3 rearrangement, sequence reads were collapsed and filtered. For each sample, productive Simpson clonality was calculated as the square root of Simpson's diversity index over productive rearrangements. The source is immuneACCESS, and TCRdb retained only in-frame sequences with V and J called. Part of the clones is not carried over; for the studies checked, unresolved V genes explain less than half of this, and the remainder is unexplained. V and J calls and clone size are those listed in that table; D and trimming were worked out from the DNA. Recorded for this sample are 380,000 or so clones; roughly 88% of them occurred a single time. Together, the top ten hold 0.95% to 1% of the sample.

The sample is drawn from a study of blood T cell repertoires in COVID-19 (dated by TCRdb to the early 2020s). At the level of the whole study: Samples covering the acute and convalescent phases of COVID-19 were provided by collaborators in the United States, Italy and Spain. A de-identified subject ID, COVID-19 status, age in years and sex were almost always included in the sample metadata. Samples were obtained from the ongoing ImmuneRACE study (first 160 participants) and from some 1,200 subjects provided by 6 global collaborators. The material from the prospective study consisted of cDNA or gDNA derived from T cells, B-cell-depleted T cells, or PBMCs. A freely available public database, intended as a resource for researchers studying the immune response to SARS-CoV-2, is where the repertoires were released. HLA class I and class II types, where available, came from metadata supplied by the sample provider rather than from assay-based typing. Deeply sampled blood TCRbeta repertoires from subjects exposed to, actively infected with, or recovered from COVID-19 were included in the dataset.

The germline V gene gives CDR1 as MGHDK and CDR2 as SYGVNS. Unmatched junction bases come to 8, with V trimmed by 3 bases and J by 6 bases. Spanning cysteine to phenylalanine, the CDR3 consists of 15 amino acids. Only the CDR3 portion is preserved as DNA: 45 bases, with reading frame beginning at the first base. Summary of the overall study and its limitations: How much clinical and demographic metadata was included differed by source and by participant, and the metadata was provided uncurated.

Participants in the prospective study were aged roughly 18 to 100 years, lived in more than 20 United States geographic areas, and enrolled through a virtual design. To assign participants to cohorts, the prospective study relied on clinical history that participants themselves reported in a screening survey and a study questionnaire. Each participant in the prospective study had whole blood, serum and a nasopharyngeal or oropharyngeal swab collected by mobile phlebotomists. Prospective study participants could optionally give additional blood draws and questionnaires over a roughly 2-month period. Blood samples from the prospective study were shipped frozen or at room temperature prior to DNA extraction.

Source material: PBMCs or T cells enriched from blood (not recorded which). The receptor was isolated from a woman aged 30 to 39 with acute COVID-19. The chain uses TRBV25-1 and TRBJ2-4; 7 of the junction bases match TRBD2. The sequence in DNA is TGTGCCAGCAGTGATAGTGGGAGGGTGGGAAACATTCAGTACTTC. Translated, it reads CASSDSGRVGNIQYF.